This paragraph reports one T cell receptor (beta chain). This record belongs to a study of blood T cell repertoires in COVID-19. Libraries were prepared by immunoSEQ multiplex PCR; TCRdb keeps only in-frame clonotypes and omits some of them. Of about 140,000 clones in the sample, 88% are singletons; the top ten hold 1.8%. This TCR was recovered from a man between 65 and 85 years old with acute or convalescent COVID-19. Sequencing used peripheral blood.

CDR3 nucleotide sequence: TGTGCTAGTGGTTTGTATGCTCCAGGGACAGGGGATGAAGAGACCCAGTACTTC. Protein product: CASGLYAPGTGDEETQYF. The genes are TRBV12-5 and TRBJ2-5; 10 bases align to TRBD1. The V and J ends lost 2 bases and 3 bases, in that order; junction bases with no gene match: 12. CDR1 and CDR2 (germline): LGHNT, FRNRAP. There are 18 residues in the CDR3.